Below are 21 T cell receptor beta chains sequenced from a single sample in a study of PD-1 blockade in classical Hodgkin lymphoma. The time point denotes: cycle 4 day 1 (C4D1), after six to seven weeks of nivolumab. Every patient relapsed after autologous stem cell transplantation, and brentuximab vedotin exposure varied. Some clones are missing from TCRdb's copy, which holds only in-frame ones; the method was immunoSEQ multiplex PCR. The table includes around 40,000 clones, around 80% detected once. Sample: peripheral blood mononuclear cells (PBMCs), taken before the fourth cycle of nivolumab. All receptors derive from a human donor with classical Hodgkin lymphoma.

This sequence joins TRBV6-5 and TRBJ2-7, with 7 bases lining up with TRBD1. This CDR3 has 15 amino acids. Germline V gene lookup returns CDR1 MNHEY and CDR2 SVGAGI. V gave up 3 bases and J gave up 2 bases; unmatched junction bases: 7. CDR3 sequence reads: CASSYGDTGAYEQYF. CDR3 nucleotides: TGTGCCAGCAGTTATGGGGACACAGGGGCCTACGAGCAGTACTTC.

The chain combines TRBV10-3 with TRBJ2-6; no firm D call. The germline gives CDR1 ENHRY, CDR2 SYGVKD. V was shortened by 2 bases and J by 0 bases, with 8 bases between the two germline ends. This CDR3 has 16 residues. The CDR3 bases are TGTGCCATCAGTGAGGGGCCGAGCTCTGGGGCCAACGTCCTGACTTTC. Translated, it gives CAISEGPSSGANVLTF.

V is TRBV4-3 and J is TRBJ2-2; no clear D. CDR1 LGHNA and CDR2 YSLEER come from the germline V gene. The germline V and J ends were trimmed by 0 bases and 6 bases, with 8 bases remaining between them. This CDR3 has 14 residues. DNA of the CDR3: TGCGCCAGCAGCCAAGAAATCCTGCCCGGGGAGCTGTTTTTT. Amino acids: CASSQEILPGELFF.

J is TRBJ2-1 and V is TRBV10-2, with 7 bases aligning to TRBD1. This CDR3 is built from 15 residues. The germline gives CDR1 WSHSY, CDR2 SAAADI. V trimming: 5 bases; J trimming: 3 bases; junction bases outside the gene matches: 7. In DNA, the CDR3 is TGCGCCAGCAGTCGGACAGGAAGAGACTACAATGAGCAGTTCTTC. Its translation: CASSRTGRDYNEQFF.

This clone was observed a single time. The chain employs TRBV6-1 and TRBJ2-5, with no clear D. The ends were cut back, 3 bases at V and 7 bases at J, with 15 bases in the middle. From germline, CDR1 is MNHNS and CDR2 SASEGT. The CDR3 totals 14 residues. The CDR3 spells CASSESGEAATQYF. CDR3 DNA sequence: TGTGCCAGCAGTGAGTCTGGTGAGGCGGCGACCCAGTACTTC.

This clone has a single count. This chain joins TRBV7-9 and TRBJ1-4, with 8 bases that match TRBD1. The CDR3 spans 13 residues. The J segment lost 7 bases and the V segment lost 5 bases, leaving 3 bases of the junction unmatched. The germline V gene encodes CDR1 SEHNR and CDR2 FQNEAQ (reference sequence). The DNA of the CDR3 is TGTGCCAGCAGCCAAACAGGGGGTGAAAAACTGTTTTTT. Amino acids: CASSQTGGEKLFF.

The rearrangement uses TRBV9 and TRBJ1-1, with 8 bases fitting TRBD1. The CDR3 loop spans 16 amino acids. The junction had 10 bases not matched to a gene; V was cut back by 0 bases and J by 6 bases. Per germline, CDR1 SGDLS and CDR2 YYNGEE. DNA for the CDR3: TGTGCCAGCAGCGTAGGGGCCGGGACAGGCAAGTCTGAAGCTTTCTTT. It yields the protein CASSVGAGTGKSEAFF.

J is TRBJ1-5 and V is TRBV6-4; 10 nucleotides match TRBD1. Trimming took 2 bases from V and 6 from J; bases not matched to a gene: 7. The CDR3 runs 16 residues. Germline V lookup: CDR1 MRHNA, CDR2 SNTAGT. The CDR3: CASSDPGTGVGQPQHF. Here the CDR3 DNA reads TGTGCCAGCAGTGACCCTGGGACAGGGGTAGGTCAGCCCCAGCATTTT.

This sequence joins TRBV18 and TRBJ2-5; 8 nucleotides match TRBD1. The J segment lost 0 bases and the V segment lost 1 base, leaving 4 bases of the junction unmatched. Germline loops: CDR1 KGHSH, CDR2 LQKENI. This CDR3 is built from 16 residues. CDR3 amino acids: CASSPQTGANQETQYF. In DNA, the CDR3 is TGTGCCAGCTCACCACAGACAGGGGCTAACCAAGAGACCCAGTACTTC.

The chain has TRBV18 and TRBJ1-1; a possible D gene is TRBD1 (6 bases). The CDR3 is made up of 15 amino acids. Deletions cut 2 bases from V and 10 bases from J, with 20 bases between. Looked up from germline, CDR1 is KGHSH and CDR2 is LQKENI. The CDR3 coding sequence is TGTGCCAGCTCACCAACAATATGGCTTACAGGGATAGCTTTCTTT. Translating it yields CASSPTIWLTGIAFF. The full variable domain, rest sourced from reference TRBV18 and TRBJ1-1, is NAGVMQNPRHLVRRRGQEARLRCSPMKGHSHVYWYRQLPEEGLKFMVYLQKENIIDESGMPKERFSAEFPKEGPSILRIQQVVRGDSAAYFCASSPTIWLTGIAFFGQGTRLTVV.

V is TRBV4-1 and J is TRBJ2-2; D uncertain. The CDR3 sequence is 17 residues long. The V end was cut by 4 bases, the J end by 8 bases, with 23 bases between. The germline V gene has CDR1 MGHRA and CDR2 YSYEKL. The CDR3 region has the DNA TGCGCCAGCAGCCCCCGGTGGGAATCGGAGATCGGGGGGGAGCTGTTTTTT. This encodes CASSPRWESEIGGELFF.

The chain joins TRBV10-3 to TRBJ1-2, with D perhaps matching TRBD1 (5 bases). V was pared by 3 bases and J by 6 bases, with 17 bases between. This CDR3 is 15 amino acids long. Germline V lookup: CDR1 ENHRY, CDR2 SYGVKD. The CDR3 sequence: CAISDSGGEKDGYTF. The CDR3 DNA sequence: TGTGCCATCAGTGATTCGGGGGGGGAGAAGGATGGCTACACCTTC.

The chain links TRBV7-6 to TRBJ1-4; 11 nucleotides align to TRBD1. The CDR3 extends over 17 amino acids. The V and J ends lost 5 bases and 10 bases, in that order; junction bases with no gene match: 15. The germline V gene has CDR1 SGHVS and CDR2 FNYEAQ. CDR3 nucleotide sequence: TGTGCCAGCAGCCTACGCACCGGGACAGGGGGACCCGGAAAACTGTTTTTT. Its protein product is CASSLRTGTGGPGKLFF. The whole variable domain, filled in from reference TRBV7-6 and TRBJ1-4, reads GAGVSQSPRYKVTKRGQDVALRCDPISGHVSLYWYRQALGQGPEFLTYFNYEAQQDKSGLPNDRFSAERPEGSISTLTIQRTEQRDSAMYRCASSLRTGTGGPGKLFFGSGTQLSVL.

The chain employs TRBV4-3 and TRBJ2-4; perhaps D is TRBD1 or TRBD2 (6 bases each). The germline V gene has CDR1 LGHNA and CDR2 YSLEER. The CDR3 has 17 residues. Between the trimmed V and J ends, which lost 0 bases and 8 bases, there was a span of 20 bases. The chain's CDR3 is CASSQDRVRGPGDIQYF. Written as DNA, the CDR3 is TGCGCCAGCAGCCAAGATAGGGTTCGGGGGCCGGGGGACATTCAGTACTTC.

The table lists this clone with a few counts. This rearrangement joins TRBV19 to TRBJ2-7, with unresolved D. V was trimmed by 3 bases and J by 6 bases, leaving 12 bases between them. There are 13 residues in the CDR3. The germline V gene has CDR1 LNHDA and CDR2 SQIVND (reference sequence). The CDR3 region is CASSINDLSEQYF. The CDR3 coding sequence is TGTGCCAGTAGTATTAACGATTTATCCGAGCAGTACTTC.

This clone was seen a few times. The V call is TRBV4-3, the J call TRBJ2-3, with a tentative D call TRBD1 (6 bases). V was pared by 0 bases and J by 5 bases, with 12 bases between. In germline, CDR1 is LGHNA, CDR2 YSLEER. The CDR3 sequence is 15 residues long. CDR3 sequence reads: CASSQEYEGQDTQYF. Here the CDR3 DNA reads TGCGCCAGCAGCCAAGAGTACGAGGGACAAGATACGCAGTATTTT.

The chain couples TRBV5-5 to TRBJ2-1; maybe TRBD2 (5 bases). V was pared by 4 bases and J by 10 bases, with 15 bases between. This CDR3 region has 13 residues. Looked up from germline, CDR1 is SGHKS and CDR2 is YYEKEE (reference sequence). CDR3 in amino acids: CASSLPSGNEQFF. CDR3 sequence (DNA): TGTGCCAGCAGCCTGCCGTCGGGGAACGAGCAGTTCTTC.

This chain connects TRBV6-1 to TRBJ1-5, with TRBD1 matching 9 bases. The CDR3 has 14 amino acids. The V segment lost 5 bases and the J segment 2 bases; nucleotides outside the gene matches: 1. Germline CDR1 MNHNS, CDR2 SASEGT. CDR3 loop: CASSWTGGNQPQHF. The CDR3 bases are TGTGCCAGCAGTTGGACAGGGGGCAATCAGCCCCAGCATTTT.

This clone was observed once. CDR3 nucleotide sequence: TGCGCCAGCAGCCAAGTCACAGGGGCCTATGGCTACACCTTC. It specifies CASSQVTGAYGYTF. The chain couples TRBV4-3 to TRBJ1-2; TRBD1 matches 7 bases. V lost 1 base to trimming and J lost 4 bases; unmatched junction nucleotides: 3. The CDR3 consists of 14 residues. Germline values: CDR1 LGHNA, CDR2 YSLEER.

The V gene is TRBV7-8, the J gene TRBJ2-7, with 9 positions matching TRBD1. CDR1 and CDR2 from the germline V gene are SGHVS and FQNEAQ. Trimming at V came to 4 bases and at J to 1 base, leaving 5 bases not matched to a gene. CDR3 length: 15 amino acids. The CDR3 is CASSYSGTGSYEQYF. As DNA, the CDR3 is TGTGCCAGCAGCTACTCCGGGACAGGGTCCTACGAGCAGTACTTC.

V usage is TRBV6-1 and J usage is TRBJ2-7; 11 bases align to TRBD1. The trim removed 7 bases at V and 6 bases at J, leaving 5 bases unmatched. The CDR3 consists of 13 residues. The germline V gene has CDR1 MNHNS and CDR2 SASEGT. This chain's CDR3 is CASNAGTGGEQYF. The CDR3 DNA is TGTGCCAGCAATGCCGGGACAGGGGGCGAGCAGTACTTC.